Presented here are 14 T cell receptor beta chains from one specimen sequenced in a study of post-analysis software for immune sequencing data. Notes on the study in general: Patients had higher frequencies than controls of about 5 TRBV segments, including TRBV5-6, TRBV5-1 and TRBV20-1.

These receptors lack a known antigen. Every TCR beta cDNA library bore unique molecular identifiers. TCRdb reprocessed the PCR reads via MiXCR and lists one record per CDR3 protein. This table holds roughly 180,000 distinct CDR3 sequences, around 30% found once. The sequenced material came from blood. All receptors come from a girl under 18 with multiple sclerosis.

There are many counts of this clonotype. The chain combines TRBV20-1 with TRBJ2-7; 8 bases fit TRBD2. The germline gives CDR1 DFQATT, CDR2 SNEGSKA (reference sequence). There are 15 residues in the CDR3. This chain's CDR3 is CSTSPGLVSGDEQYF. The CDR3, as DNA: TGCAGCACATCACCGGGACTAGTATCGGGCGACGAGCAGTACTTC.

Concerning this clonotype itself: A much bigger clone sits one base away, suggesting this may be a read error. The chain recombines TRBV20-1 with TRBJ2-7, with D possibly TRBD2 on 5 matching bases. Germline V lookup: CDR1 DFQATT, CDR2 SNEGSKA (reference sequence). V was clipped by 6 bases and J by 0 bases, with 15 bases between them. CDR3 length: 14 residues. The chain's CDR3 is CSATGDSASYEQYF. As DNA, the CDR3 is TGCAGTGCCACCGGGGATAGCGCCTCCTACGAGCAGTACTTC.

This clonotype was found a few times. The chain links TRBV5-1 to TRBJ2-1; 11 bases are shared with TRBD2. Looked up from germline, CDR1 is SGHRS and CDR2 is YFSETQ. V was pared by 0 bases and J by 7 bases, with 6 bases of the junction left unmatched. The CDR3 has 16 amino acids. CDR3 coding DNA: TGCGCCAGCAGCTTGGTGCCTAGCGGGAGGCTAAATGAGCAGTTCTTC. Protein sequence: CASSLVPSGRLNEQFF.

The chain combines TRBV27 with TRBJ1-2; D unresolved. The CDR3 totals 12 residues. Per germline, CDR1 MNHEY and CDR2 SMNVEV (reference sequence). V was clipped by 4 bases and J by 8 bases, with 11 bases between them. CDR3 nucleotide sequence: TGTGCCAGCAGTTCCCCTTGCCGAGGCTACACCTTC. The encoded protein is CASSSPCRGYTF.

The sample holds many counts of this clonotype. CDR3 in amino acids: CASRMTGAAYEQYF. The CDR3 nucleotides are TGTGCCAGCAGAATGACAGGGGCTGCCTACGAGCAGTACTTC. The chain combines TRBV6-5 with TRBJ2-7, with 8 positions matching TRBD1. CDR3 length: 14 amino acids. The germline V gene encodes CDR1 MNHEY and CDR2 SVGAGI. The ends lost 6 bases at V and 2 bases at J; junction bases unmatched: 6.

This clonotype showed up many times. CDR3 sequence (DNA): TGTGCCAGCAGCGCGAGGACAGGGGTCGACTATGGCTACACCTTC. It is translated as CASSARTGVDYGYTF. The gene calls are TRBV9 and TRBJ1-2; TRBD1 agrees at 9 bases. Germline CDR1 reads SGDLS; CDR2 reads YYNGEE. The CDR3 consists of 15 residues. V trimming: 3 bases; J trimming: 3 bases; junction bases outside the gene matches: 6. Supplemented by reference TRBV9 and TRBJ1-2, the full variable domain reads DSGVTQTPKHLITATGQRVTLRCSPRSGDLSVYWYQQSLDQGLQFLIQYYNGEERAKGNILERFSAQQFPDLHSELNLSSLELGDSALYFCASSARTGVDYGYTFGSGTRLTVV.

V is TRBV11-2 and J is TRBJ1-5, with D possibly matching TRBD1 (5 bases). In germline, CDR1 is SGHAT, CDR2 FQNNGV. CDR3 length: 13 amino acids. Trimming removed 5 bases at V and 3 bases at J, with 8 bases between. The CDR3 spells CASSRQFNQPQHF. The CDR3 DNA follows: TGTGCCAGCAGCCGACAGTTCAATCAGCCCCAGCATTTT.

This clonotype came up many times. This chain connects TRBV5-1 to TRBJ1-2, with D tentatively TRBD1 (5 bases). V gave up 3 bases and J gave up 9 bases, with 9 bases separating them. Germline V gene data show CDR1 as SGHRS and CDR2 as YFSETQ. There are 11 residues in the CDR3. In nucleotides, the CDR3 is TGCGCCAGCAGCTCCGAGGGGAGCTACACCTTC. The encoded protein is CASSSEGSYTF.

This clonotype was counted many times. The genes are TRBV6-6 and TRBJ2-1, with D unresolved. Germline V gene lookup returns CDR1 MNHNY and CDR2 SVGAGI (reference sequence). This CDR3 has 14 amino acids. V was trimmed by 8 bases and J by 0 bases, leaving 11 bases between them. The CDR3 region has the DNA TGTGCCAGCGCCGACCACGGCTCCTACAATGAGCAGTTCTTC. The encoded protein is CASADHGSYNEQFF.

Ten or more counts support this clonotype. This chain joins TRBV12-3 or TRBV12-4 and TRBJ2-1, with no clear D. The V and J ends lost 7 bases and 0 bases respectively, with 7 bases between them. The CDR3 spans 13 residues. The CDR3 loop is CASIPSSYNEQFF. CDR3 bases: TGTGCCAGCATCCCGAGCTCCTACAATGAGCAGTTCTTC.

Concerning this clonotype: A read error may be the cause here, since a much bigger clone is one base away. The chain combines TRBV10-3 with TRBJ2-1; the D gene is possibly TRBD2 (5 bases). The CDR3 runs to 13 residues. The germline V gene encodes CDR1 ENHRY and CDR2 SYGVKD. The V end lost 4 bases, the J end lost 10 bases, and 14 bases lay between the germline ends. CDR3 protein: CAISVRGSYEQFF. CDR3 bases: TGTGCCATCAGTGTCCGGGGTTCCTACGAGCAGTTCTTC.

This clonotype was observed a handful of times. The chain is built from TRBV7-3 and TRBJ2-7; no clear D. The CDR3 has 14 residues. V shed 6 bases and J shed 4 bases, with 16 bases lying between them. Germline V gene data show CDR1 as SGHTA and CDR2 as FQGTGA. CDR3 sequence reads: CASSQSSTPYEQYF. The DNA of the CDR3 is TGTGCCAGCAGTCAAAGTTCGACCCCTTACGAGCAGTACTTC.

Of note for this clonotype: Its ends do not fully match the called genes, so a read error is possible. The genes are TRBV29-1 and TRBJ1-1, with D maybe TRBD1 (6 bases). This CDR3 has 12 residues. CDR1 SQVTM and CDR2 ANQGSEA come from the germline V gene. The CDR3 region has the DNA TGCAGCGTTGACTCAGGGGACACTGAGGCTTTCTTT. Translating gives CSVDSGDTEAFF.

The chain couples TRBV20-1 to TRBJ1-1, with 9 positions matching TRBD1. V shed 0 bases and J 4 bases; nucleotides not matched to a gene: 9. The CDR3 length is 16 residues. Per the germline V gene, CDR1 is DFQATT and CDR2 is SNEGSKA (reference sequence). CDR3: CSARDRDRDLVTEAFF. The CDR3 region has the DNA TGCAGTGCTAGAGACCGGGACAGGGATCTTGTCACTGAAGCTTTCTTT.